This paragraph reports one T cell receptor (beta chain). Antigen unknown. The data originate from a study of cytomegalovirus exposure and HLA in healthy donors. This CDR3 is 13 amino acids long. Trimming shortened V by 4 bases and J by 6 bases, and 9 bases separated the two germline ends. The germline gives CDR1 MNHNS, CDR2 SASEGT. TCRdb keeps only in-frame clones here, not all; method: immunoSEQ multiplex PCR. The sample shows 260,000 or so clones, around nine tenths of them seen only once. Overall study findings and caveats: 150 to 200 TCR beta chains were listed as cytomegalovirus-associated.

A roughly 130-subject validation cohort, separate from the roughly 680-subject first cohort, supplied the donors. The sequencing sample was made of PBMCs. The chain links TRBV6-1 to TRBJ2-2; D unclear. The TCR sequence derives from a man aged 18-30 years in good health and CMV-seronegative. This chain's CDR3 is CASSGSFAGELFF. CDR3 coding DNA: TGTGCCAGCAGTGGTAGTTTTGCCGGGGAGCTGTTTTTT.